A single sample is the source of the 29 T cell receptor beta chains below, sequenced in a study of CD8+CD57+ T cells in acquired aplastic anemia. Profiles of TCR beta VDJ and CDR3 were generated from a genomic DNA template. TCRdb ran MiXCR on the reads and lists one entry per CDR3 protein. The table records around 200,000 distinct CDR3 sequences, about 53% of them present only once. Source material: sorted CD4+, CD8+, or CD8+CD57+ T cells (not recorded which) from PBMCs. These receptor sequences come from a human donor in good health, serving as a control.

This clonotype was observed many times. This sequence joins TRBV7-6 and TRBJ2-1; no clear D gene. Germline loops: CDR1 SGHVS, CDR2 FNYEAQ. The length of the CDR3 is 15 residues. Deletions cut 5 bases from V and 0 bases from J, with 11 bases between. CDR3 in DNA: TGTGCCAGCAGCAGGGCGGCGAGCTCCTACAATGAGCAGTTCTTC. This sequence encodes CASSRAASSYNEQFF.

The sample holds many counts of this clonotype. J is TRBJ1-3 and V is TRBV5-1, with D perhaps TRBD1 (5 bases). The CDR3 runs to 13 residues. Trimming cost V 5 bases and J 3 bases, with 9 bases left between them. CDR1 is SGHRS, CDR2 YFSETQ, per germline. CDR3 bases: TGCGCCAGCAGACAGGAAAGTGGAAACACCATATATTTT. Residues: CASRQESGNTIYF.

For this clonotype: The germline gene is not matched at one end of the junction; a read error may be the cause. DNA for the CDR3: TGTGCCAGCAGTTACTCGACAGGGCACGAGTACTTC. It encodes CASSYSTGHEYF. The chain joins TRBV10-3 to TRBJ2-7, with 7 bases fitting TRBD1. CDR1 is ENHRY, CDR2 SYGVKD, per germline. This CDR3 has 12 residues.

The rearrangement uses TRBV2 and TRBJ2-1; D gene ambiguous. Germline loops: CDR1 SNHLY, CDR2 FYNNEI. This CDR3 is 15 amino acids long. V lost 3 bases and J lost 4, with 13 bases in between. CDR3 DNA: TGTGCCAGCAGTGATTCAAGCGCCGATTACAATGAGCAGTTCTTC. It translates to CASSDSSADYNEQFF. Complete variable domain (other parts from reference TRBV2 and TRBJ2-1): EPEVTQTPSHQVTQMGQEVILRCVPISNHLYFYWYRQILGQKVEFLVSFYNNEISEKSEIFDDQFSVERPDGSNFTLKIRSTKLEDSAMYFCASSDSSADYNEQFFGPGTRLTVL.

This clonotype was detected ten times or more. The chain uses TRBV7-6 and TRBJ2-5; 10 positions match TRBD2. J gave up 2 bases and V 2 bases, and 2 bases lay outside the gene matches. This CDR3 is built from 15 residues. Germline lookup yields CDR1 SGHVS and CDR2 FNYEAQ. CDR3 nucleotides: TGTGCCAGCAGCTTAATGACTAGCGGGCAAGAGACCCAGTACTTC. This encodes CASSLMTSGQETQYF. The complete variable domain, with remaining parts taken from reference TRBV7-6 and TRBJ2-5, reads GAGVSQSPRYKVTKRGQDVALRCDPISGHVSLYWYRQALGQGPEFLTYFNYEAQQDKSGLPNDRFSAERPEGSISTLTIQRTEQRDSAMYRCASSLMTSGQETQYFGPGTRLLVL.

This clonotype came up a few times. The genes are TRBV13 and TRBJ1-5; 8 bases map to TRBD1. In germline, CDR1 is PRHDT, CDR2 FYEKMQ (reference sequence). The CDR3 extends over 16 amino acids. Trimming took 1 base from V and 1 from J; bases not matched to a gene: 3. Written as DNA, the CDR3 is TGTGCCAGCAGCTTAGCCGCAGGGGGCAGCAATCAGCCCCAGCATTTT. Translating it yields CASSLAAGGSNQPQHF.

In regard to this clonotype: A junction end diverges from the germline sequence, so it may reflect a read error. The CDR3 sequence is CASSLVAGYNTEAF. The CDR3 coding sequence is TGTGCCAGCAGCTTGGTGGCAGGCTACAACACTGAAGCTTTC. The chain has TRBV7-9 and TRBJ2-6; D is ambiguous. Germline assignment: CDR1 SEHNR and CDR2 FQNEAQ (reference sequence). This CDR3 region has 14 residues.

On this clonotype itself: An end of the junction differs from the germline gene, which may be a read error. The chain has TRBV15 and TRBJ1-3; D is ambiguous. Germline V gene sequence: CDR1 LNHNV, CDR2 YYDKDF (reference sequence). This CDR3 has 15 amino acids. CDR3 bases: TGTGCCACCAGCAGTGATAGGGCAGCTGGACACACCATATATTTT. This translates into CATSSDRAAGHTIYF.

The chain carries TRBV15 and TRBJ2-7, with D tentatively TRBD1 (6 bases). V was pared by 0 bases and J by 6 bases, with 21 bases between. CDR3 length: 17 residues. Per the germline V gene, CDR1 is LNHNV and CDR2 is YYDKDF (reference sequence). This chain's CDR3 is CATSRDRSSRGPFEQYF. In DNA form, the CDR3 reads TGTGCCACCAGCAGAGATCGCTCAAGCAGGGGACCCTTCGAGCAGTACTTC.

This clonotype was found many times. DNA for the CDR3: TGTGCCAGCAGTTTAAGGGGGGGGACGGAGACCCAGTACTTC. It is translated as CASSLRGGTETQYF. The chain couples TRBV28 to TRBJ2-5; D might be TRBD2 (7 bases). From germline, CDR1 is MDHEN and CDR2 SYDVKM. The CDR3 consists of 14 residues. V was pared by 2 bases and J by 5 bases, with 12 bases between.

The rearrangement uses TRBV10-3 and TRBJ1-2, with 10 positions matching TRBD1. The CDR3 contains 12 residues. In germline, CDR1 is ENHRY, CDR2 SYGVKD. V shed 6 bases and J 7 bases; nucleotides not matched to a gene: 2. Here the CDR3 DNA reads TGTGCCATCAGCGGGGACAGGGGTGGCTACACCTTC. Translating gives CAISGDRGGYTF.

This clonotype has only a few counts. The rearrangement links TRBV2 to TRBJ1-6; 11 positions agree with TRBD1. Losses at the gene ends were 8 bases for V and 6 bases for J; bases not matched to a gene: 6. Germline V gene lookup returns CDR1 SNHLY and CDR2 FYNNEI. The CDR3 has 15 amino acids. For the CDR3, the DNA is TGTGCCAGCTCACTCGGACAGGGGGCTAATTCACCCCTCCACTTT. As protein: CASSLGQGANSPLHF.

This clonotype has a handful of counts. The genes are TRBV25-1 and TRBJ2-1; D might be TRBD1 or TRBD2, each matching 5 bases. Deletions cut 11 bases from V and 0 bases from J, with 11 bases between. Germline V CDR1 and CDR2: MGHDK, SYGVNS. CDR3 length: 13 residues. Here the CDR3 reads CAGGEGSYNEQFF. As DNA, the CDR3 is TGTGCCGGGGGTGAGGGCTCCTACAATGAGCAGTTCTTC.

This clonotype was recorded only once. The V gene is TRBV5-1, the J gene TRBJ2-3; TRBD2 matches 7 bases. Germline CDR1 is SGHRS and CDR2 is YFSETQ. V dropped 0 bases and J dropped 8; count of bases not matched to a gene: 9. The length of the CDR3 is 15 residues. The CDR3 coding sequence is TGCGCCAGCAGCTTGGGAAGGGGAGGGGTGTCTACGCAGTATTTT. Translation: CASSLGRGGVSTQYF.

This chain links TRBV4-3 with TRBJ1-1; 7 bases fit TRBD2. The J call may be wrong; the DNA end is better matched by TRBJ2-1. The germline V gene has CDR1 LGHNA and CDR2 YSLEER. The CDR3 covers 14 residues. The CDR3 is CASSRGTTHNEQFF. The CDR3 region has the DNA TGCGCCAGCAGCCGCGGGACTACCCACAATGAGCAGTTCTTC.

The chain carries TRBV24-1 and TRBJ1-2; D unclear. The CDR3 loop spans 12 amino acids. Trimming cost V 4 bases and J 8 bases, with 10 bases left between them. Germline lookup yields CDR1 KGHDR and CDR2 SFDVKD. The CDR3 is CATSEGGLGYTF. CDR3 in DNA: TGTGCCACCAGTGAGGGCGGCCTCGGCTACACCTTC.

This clonotype was observed a handful of times. A read error may produce the germline difference seen at one junction end. The chain joins TRBV29-1 to TRBJ1-2; D gene unclear. CDR1 is SQVTM, CDR2 ANQGSEA, per germline. The CDR3 is made up of 9 amino acids. The CDR3 nucleotides read TGCAGCGTTGATCGGGCAAGTGCCTTC. It encodes CSVDRASAF.

V gene TRBV9 combines with J gene TRBJ2-5; the D is unclear. CDR1 is SGDLS and CDR2 is YYNGEE in the germline V gene. The CDR3 sequence is 13 residues long. V lost 0 bases, J lost 1 base, and 4 bases lay in between. CDR3 in DNA: TGTGCCAGCAGCGTAGATCCCCAAGAGACCCAGTACTTC. Amino acids: CASSVDPQETQYF.

This clonotype was found many times. J is TRBJ2-7 and V is TRBV2; D is uncertain. CDR3 length: 11 residues. V lost 5 bases and J lost 2, with 4 bases in between. Germline V gives CDR1 SNHLY, CDR2 FYNNEI. CDR3 loop: CASSPAYEQYF. CDR3 DNA: TGTGCCAGCAGTCCCGCCTACGAGCAGTACTTC.

This clonotype has more than one count but fewer than ten. This chain links TRBV11-2 with TRBJ1-2; D is perhaps TRBD1 (5 bases). The V end lost 1 base, the J end lost 5 bases, and 17 bases lay between the germline ends. CDR3 size: 16 residues. In germline, CDR1 is SGHAT, CDR2 FQNNGV. The CDR3 DNA sequence: TGTGCCAGCAGCTTAGTAGGAGAGGGGAGAAATTATGGCTACACCTTC. Its translation: CASSLVGEGRNYGYTF.

This clonotype was recorded only once. The chain carries TRBV12-3 or TRBV12-4 and TRBJ2-5, with 7 bases aligning to TRBD1. Trimming cost V 5 bases and J 5 bases; bases outside gene matches: 8. The CDR3 runs 14 residues. CDR3 bases: TGTGCCAGCAGTGGCAGGGGGTCTCGGGAGACCCAGTACTTC. Translated, it gives CASSGRGSRETQYF.

The J gene is TRBJ2-7, the V gene TRBV29-1, with 12 bases matching TRBD2. Germline-derived CDR1 and CDR2 are SQVTM and ANQGSEA. J gave up 3 bases and V 5 bases, and 8 bases lay outside the gene matches. CDR3 size: 15 residues. The CDR3 nucleotides read TGCAGCGTTAGACCCGGACTAGCGGGACGCTACGAGCAGTACTTC. This gives the protein CSVRPGLAGRYEQYF.

In this sample, this clonotype turned up many times. A junction boundary mismatches the germline segment, possibly from a read error. The chain links TRBV7-7 to TRBJ2-2; no clear D. The CDR3 has 13 residues. Germline CDR1 is SSHAT and CDR2 is FNYEAQ (reference sequence). CDR3 sequence reads: CASSPSGTGELFF. The CDR3 bases are TGTGCTAGCAGCCCTAGTGGGACCGGGGAGCTGTTTTTT.

This clonotype was counted many times. This rearrangement joins TRBV15 to TRBJ2-7; D tentatively reads TRBD1 or TRBD2 (5 bases each). V was clipped by 1 base and J by 0 bases, with 13 bases between them. Per the germline V gene, CDR1 is LNHNV and CDR2 is YYDKDF (reference sequence). The CDR3 spans 16 residues. The CDR3 nucleotides read TGTGCCACCAGCAGAGGGCCGTTGGGGACCTCCTACGAGCAGTACTTC. This translates into CATSRGPLGTSYEQYF.

This clonotype was counted many times. V gene TRBV27 combines with J gene TRBJ2-7; D is unclear. The CDR3 has 15 amino acids. From germline, CDR1 is MNHEY and CDR2 SMNVEV (reference sequence). V was trimmed by 2 bases and J by 4 bases, leaving 15 bases between them. CDR3 coding DNA: TGTGCCAGCAGTTTAAGTTGGGATACGAGTTACGAGCAGTACTTC. Its protein product is CASSLSWDTSYEQYF.

This clonotype showed up just a few times. The V and J genes are TRBV28 and TRBJ1-3; D gene ambiguous. CDR3 length: 15 amino acids. The germline V and J ends were trimmed by 4 bases and 4 bases, with 14 bases remaining between them. Germline assignment: CDR1 MDHEN and CDR2 SYDVKM. The CDR3 sequence is CASSSTPTPGNTIYF. The CDR3 bases are TGTGCCAGCAGTTCCACCCCAACTCCCGGAAACACCATATATTTT.

The chain carries TRBV7-9 and TRBJ2-5; 13 bases fit TRBD2. V lost 4 bases to trimming and J lost 5 bases; unmatched junction nucleotides: 13. Germline V gene sequence: CDR1 SEHNR, CDR2 FQNEAQ (reference sequence). The CDR3 totals 18 residues. In DNA, the CDR3 is TGTGCCAGCAGCTCGGCACCCGGGACTAGCGGGGTTGTGGAGACCCAGTACTTC. Translation gives CASSSAPGTSGVVETQYF.

The chain has TRBV19 and TRBJ2-2, with 11 bases aligning to TRBD1. CDR3 size: 15 residues. V lost 10 bases, J lost 4 bases, and 8 bases stayed unmatched. From germline, CDR1 is LNHDA and CDR2 SQIVND (reference sequence). The CDR3 DNA sequence: TGTGCCACCTCACCGGGACAGGGGGTCACCGGGGAGCTGTTTTTT. This codes for CATSPGQGVTGELFF.

The gene calls are TRBV19 and TRBJ1-4, with TRBD1 as a possible D gene (6 bases). From germline, CDR1 is LNHDA and CDR2 SQIVND (reference sequence). V was trimmed by 5 bases and J by 5 bases, leaving 15 bases between them. CDR3 size: 15 residues. The CDR3 DNA is TGTGCCAGTAGTCTCGGCGGACAGCGGAATGAAAAACTGTTTTTT. Protein product: CASSLGGQRNEKLFF. Based on the CDR3 plus reference TRBV19 and TRBJ1-4, the full variable domain is DGGITQSPKYLFRKEGQNVTLSCEQNLNHDAMYWYRQDPGQGLRLIYYSQIVNDFQKGDIAEGYSVSREKKESFPLTVTSAQKNPTAFYLCASSLGGQRNEKLFFGSGTQLSVL.